One and the same sample provided the 24 T cell receptor beta chains below, sequenced in a study of blood T cell repertoires in COVID-19. Profiling relied on immunoSEQ multiplex PCR, and the TCRdb table lists in-frame clones only, not all of them. The sample includes 200,000 to 300,000 clones, 80% to 90% of them seen just once. The material sequenced was peripheral blood. The origin of the receptors is a man aged 30-40 years with active or convalescent COVID-19.

This chain joins TRBV5-1 and TRBJ2-7, with 11 nucleotides matching TRBD1. Germline V lookup: CDR1 SGHRS, CDR2 YFSETQ. This CDR3 region has 18 residues. V was pared by 5 bases and J by 3 bases, with 16 bases of the junction left unmatched. The CDR3 reads CASSLPTGQGVSYYEQYF. The CDR3 region has the DNA TGCGCCAGCAGTTTGCCAACGGGACAGGGGGTTTCTTACTACGAGCAGTACTTC.

The gene calls are TRBV5-6 and TRBJ2-7; D is unclear. The CDR3 spans 13 residues. The V gene's germline CDR1 is SGHDT and CDR2 YYEEEE. V lost 0 bases to trimming and J lost 3 bases, with 7 bases between them. The CDR3 spells CASSLVSSYEQYF. Written as DNA, the CDR3 is TGTGCCAGCAGCTTGGTTTCCAGCTACGAGCAGTACTTC.

This clone was seen more than once but under ten times. The J gene is TRBJ1-2, the V gene TRBV19; 9 bases align to TRBD1. This CDR3 comprises 14 residues. V lost 3 bases, J lost 8 bases, and 7 bases stayed unmatched. CDR1 is LNHDA, CDR2 SQIVND, per germline (reference sequence). CDR3 bases: TGTGCCAGTAGTATCCCCGGGACAGGGAAGGGCTACACCTTC. Residues: CASSIPGTGKGYTF. Together with reference TRBV19 and TRBJ1-2, the CDR3 gives the full variable domain: DGGITQSPKYLFRKEGQNVTLSCEQNLNHDAMYWYRQDPGQGLRLIYYSQIVNDFQKGDIAEGYSVSREKKESFPLTVTSAQKNPTAFYLCASSIPGTGKGYTFGSGTRLTVV.

V gene TRBV27 combines with J gene TRBJ1-1; D gene unclear. Germline V CDR1 and CDR2: MNHEY, SMNVEV (reference sequence). This CDR3 spans 15 amino acids. Deletions cut 7 bases from V and 1 base from J, with 16 bases between. The CDR3 protein is CASTLFRGRNTEAFF. The CDR3 coding sequence is TGTGCCAGCACCCTATTCCGAGGGCGGAACACTGAAGCTTTCTTT.

The chain links TRBV2 to TRBJ2-3; 7 nucleotides agree with TRBD2. Trimming removed 10 bases from V and 1 base from J; junction bases left unmatched: 11. CDR1 and CDR2 (germline): SNHLY, FYNNEI. The CDR3 is 15 residues long. The DNA of the CDR3 is TGTGCCACCCTCACTCGGAGCGGGGGCACAGATACGCAGTATTTT. Amino acids: CATLTRSGGTDTQYF.

CDR3 sequence: CASRGDEDNEQFF. The DNA of the CDR3 is TGTGCCAGCAGAGGGGATGAAGACAATGAGCAGTTCTTC. V is TRBV12-3 or TRBV12-4 and J is TRBJ2-1; perhaps TRBD1 as D (5 bases). Trimming took off 6 bases at V and 5 bases at J, with 11 bases between the two ends. The CDR3 sequence is 13 residues long.

The chain has TRBV6-5 and TRBJ2-6; a possible D gene is TRBD2 (5 bases). CDR3 size: 15 residues. V dropped 7 bases and J dropped 4 bases, with 14 bases sitting between them. The germline CDR1 and CDR2 sequences are MNHEY and SVGAGI. The CDR3 loop is CASMDRGPGANVLTF. The CDR3 bases are TGTGCCAGCATGGACCGGGGTCCCGGGGCCAACGTCCTGACTTTC.

V gene TRBV3-1 (or the pseudogene TRBV3-2) combines with J gene TRBJ1-1; D uncertain. V was clipped by 4 bases and J by 1 base, with 10 bases between them. The CDR3 loop spans 14 amino acids. Germline-derived CDR1 and CDR2 are LGHDT and YNNKEL (reference sequence). CDR3 amino acids: CASSLREGNTEAFF. The DNA of the CDR3 is TGTGCCAGCAGCCTCCGAGAGGGGAACACTGAAGCTTTCTTT.

This clone is a singleton in its sample. CDR3: CSASPRGVSYEQYF. The CDR3, as DNA: TGCAGTGCTAGTCCGCGGGGGGTCTCCTACGAGCAGTACTTC. The V and J genes are TRBV20-1 and TRBJ2-7; TRBD2 matches at 8 bases. CDR3 length: 14 residues. V trimming: 3 bases; J trimming: 0 bases; junction bases outside the gene matches: 4. The germline V gene has CDR1 DFQATT and CDR2 SNEGSKA (reference sequence).

The chain combines TRBV29-1 with TRBJ1-2; tentative D call: TRBD1 (6 bases). Germline-derived CDR1 and CDR2 are SQVTM and ANQGSEA. The CDR3 loop spans 13 amino acids. Trimming removed 1 base at V and 8 bases at J, with 14 bases between. CDR3: CSVEVRGAWGYTF. As DNA, the CDR3 is TGCAGCGTTGAAGTTCGGGGGGCTTGGGGCTACACCTTC.

The chain recombines TRBV25-1 with TRBJ2-7, with 7 nucleotides matching TRBD1. V shed 1 base and J 6 bases; nucleotides not matched to a gene: 9. The CDR3 extends over 15 amino acids. The germline V gene has CDR1 MGHDK and CDR2 SYGVNS. CDR3 sequence reads: CASSEFTRGTLEQYF. CDR3 in DNA: TGTGCCAGCAGTGAATTTACCAGGGGGACGCTCGAGCAGTACTTC.

This chain connects TRBV3-1 (or the pseudogene TRBV3-2) to TRBJ1-1; no clear D gene. The V gene lost 3 bases and the J gene lost 0 bases, with 14 bases spanning the gap. This CDR3 has 16 amino acids. Germline lookup yields CDR1 LGHDT and CDR2 YNNKEL (reference sequence). The CDR3 DNA follows: TGTGCCAGCAGCCACCGGAGCGAGGCCATGAACACTGAAGCTTTCTTT. Its translation is CASSHRSEAMNTEAFF.

The rearrangement links TRBV13 to TRBJ1-6, with D maybe TRBD1 (5 bases). Per germline, CDR1 PRHDT and CDR2 FYEKMQ (reference sequence). V was shortened by 2 bases and J by 13 bases, with 18 bases between the two germline ends. The CDR3 is 15 amino acids. This CDR3 is CASSLFKVQASPLHF. In DNA form, the CDR3 reads TGTGCCAGCAGCTTATTTAAGGTACAGGCATCTCCCCTCCACTTT.

This chain joins TRBV18 and TRBJ1-1; D might be TRBD1 (5 bases). Germline V gene data show CDR1 as KGHSH and CDR2 as LQKENI. The CDR3 totals 15 residues. V dropped 4 bases and J dropped 5 bases, with 17 bases sitting between them. The chain's CDR3 is CASSLSSEGRTEAFF. In nucleotides, the CDR3 is TGTGCCAGCTCACTCTCCTCGGAGGGGCGAACTGAAGCTTTCTTT.

The count of this clone is one. The genes are TRBV12-3 or TRBV12-4 and TRBJ1-3; no clear D. The CDR3 runs 13 residues. The V gene lost 8 bases and the J gene lost 3 bases, with 11 bases spanning the gap. CDR3 bases: TGTGCCAGCTCCGCCGGGGTTGGAAACACCATATATTTT. The encoded protein is CASSAGVGNTIYF.

This clone occurred once. The chain couples TRBV4-2 to TRBJ2-5, with 8 bases that match TRBD2. The CDR3 consists of 18 residues. In germline, CDR1 is LGHNA, CDR2 YNFKEQ. V was clipped by 0 bases and J by 1 base; unmatched bases: 10. CDR3 amino acids: CASSQDSLSGGVQETQYF. CDR3 nucleotides: TGTGCCAGCAGCCAAGATTCTTTAAGCGGGGGAGTCCAAGAGACCCAGTACTTC.

V is TRBV24-1 and J is TRBJ1-4, with D hard to call. This CDR3 has 14 amino acids. In germline, CDR1 is KGHDR, CDR2 SFDVKD. V was pared by 9 bases and J by 0 bases, with 10 bases between. CDR3 nucleotide sequence: TGTGCCACCGTCTACAGTGCAACTAATGAAAAACTGTTTTTT. Protein product: CATVYSATNEKLFF.

The rearrangement uses TRBV11-2 and TRBJ2-6; TRBD2 matches 7 bases. V gave up 1 base and J gave up 1 base; unmatched junction bases: 7. The CDR3 has 18 amino acids. Germline CDR1 is SGHAT and CDR2 is FQNNGV. In DNA, the CDR3 is TGTGCCAGCAGCTTAGCTGGCCGGACTAGTTCTGGGGCCAACGTCCTGACTTTC. Translating gives CASSLAGRTSSGANVLTF.

The chain links TRBV5-1 to TRBJ2-1; D not resolved. V lost 3 bases to trimming and J lost 7 bases, with 8 bases between them. Germline loops: CDR1 SGHRS, CDR2 YFSETQ. This CDR3 spans 12 amino acids. CDR3 amino acids: CASSSRNNEQFF. CDR3 coding DNA: TGCGCCAGCAGCTCGCGAAATAATGAGCAGTTCTTC.

This sequence joins TRBV19 and TRBJ1-1, with D maybe TRBD1 (5 bases). This CDR3 spans 14 amino acids. Germline V gene sequence: CDR1 LNHDA, CDR2 SQIVND (reference sequence). V was cut by 7 bases and J by 7 bases, with 19 bases left in between. The CDR3 DNA follows: TGTGCCAGTAATCTTAGACAGACGGACGATGAAGCTTTCTTT. Protein sequence: CASNLRQTDDEAFF.

The chain is built from TRBV19 and TRBJ1-1; 7 nucleotides match TRBD1. The V and J ends lost 3 bases and 4 bases, in that order; junction bases with no gene match: 20. This CDR3 spans 19 amino acids. The germline CDR1 and CDR2 sequences are LNHDA and SQIVND (reference sequence). The CDR3, as DNA: TGTGCCAGTAGTATGGCGCCCTGGGACAGAACGACCTTGGGCACTGAAGCTTTCTTT. Protein sequence: CASSMAPWDRTTLGTEAFF. The full variable domain, rest sourced from reference TRBV19 and TRBJ1-1, is DGGITQSPKYLFRKEGQNVTLSCEQNLNHDAMYWYRQDPGQGLRLIYYSQIVNDFQKGDIAEGYSVSREKKESFPLTVTSAQKNPTAFYLCASSMAPWDRTTLGTEAFFGQGTRLTVV.

The chain has TRBV6-2 or TRBV6-3 and TRBJ1-5; D call uncertain. Germline V gene lookup returns CDR1 MNHEY and CDR2 SVGEGT. V lost 5 bases and J lost 5, with 10 bases in between. The CDR3 totals 13 residues. CDR3 nucleotide sequence: TGTGCCAGCAGTCGTGAGGTGGATCAGCCCCAGCATTTT. This translates into CASSREVDQPQHF.

J is TRBJ1-6 and V is TRBV5-1, with D possibly TRBD1 on 5 matching bases. Trimming cost V 3 bases and J 5 bases, with 18 bases left between them. Germline V gene sequence: CDR1 SGHRS, CDR2 YFSETQ. The CDR3 is made up of 17 amino acids. The CDR3 DNA reads as TGCGCCAGCAGCTCGTTAACTGACAGACAGAATAATTCACCCCTCCACTTT. This gives the protein CASSSLTDRQNNSPLHF.

The chain has TRBV27 and TRBJ1-3; TRBD1 aligns across 7 bases. CDR1 and CDR2 from the germline V gene are MNHEY and SMNVEV (reference sequence). V lost 4 bases and J lost 0; bases outside the gene matches: 0. The CDR3 is 14 amino acids. The CDR3 nucleotides read TGTGCCAGCAGTTGGGACAGCTCTGGAAACACCATATATTTT. Protein product: CASSWDSSGNTIYF.